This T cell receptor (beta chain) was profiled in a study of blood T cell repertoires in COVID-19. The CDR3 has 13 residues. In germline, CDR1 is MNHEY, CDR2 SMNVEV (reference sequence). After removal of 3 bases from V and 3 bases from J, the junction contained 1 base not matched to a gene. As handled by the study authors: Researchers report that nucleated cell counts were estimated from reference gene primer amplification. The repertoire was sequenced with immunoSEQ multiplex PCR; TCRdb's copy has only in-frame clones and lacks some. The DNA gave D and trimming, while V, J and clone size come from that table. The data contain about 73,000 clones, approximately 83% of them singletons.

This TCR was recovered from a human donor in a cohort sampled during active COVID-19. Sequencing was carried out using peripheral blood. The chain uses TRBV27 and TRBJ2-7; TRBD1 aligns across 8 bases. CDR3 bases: TGTGCCAGCAGTTTGGGACAGGACTACGAGCAGTACTTC. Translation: CASSLGQDYEQYF.